This T cell receptor (beta chain) was sequenced for a study of blood T cells in healthy people across ages. Germline CDR1 and CDR2: MNHEY and SVGEGT. This CDR3 is built from 16 residues. Then a second PCR, running about 7 to 11 cycles, was carried out with a sample-barcoded 5' primer and a J-beta primer mix. Via MiXCR, TCRdb re-called the 5' RACE reads, giving one row per CDR3 protein. The sample carries roughly 2 million distinct CDR3 sequences, about 49% recorded once. Findings and caveats of the study: Among T cells, TCR beta diversity per million cells dropped roughly linearly as age rose.

The study drew donors from healthy Caucasian individuals in Russia aged roughly 6 to 90. Every donor gave 8 to 10 milliliters of peripheral blood. Each sample used at least 6.5 million PBMCs. Remarks on this clonotype: The target antigen is unknown. An end of the junction does not agree with germline; a read error may underlie this.

The source material was blood. The rearrangement links TRBV6-2 or TRBV6-3 to TRBJ2-7, with TRBD2 matching 11 bases. The TCR was taken from a middle-aged woman in good health. CDR3 loop: CASSYPTSGKSYERYF. In DNA form, the CDR3 reads TGTGCCAGCAGTTACCCGACTAGCGGGAAGTCCTACGAGCGGTACTTC.